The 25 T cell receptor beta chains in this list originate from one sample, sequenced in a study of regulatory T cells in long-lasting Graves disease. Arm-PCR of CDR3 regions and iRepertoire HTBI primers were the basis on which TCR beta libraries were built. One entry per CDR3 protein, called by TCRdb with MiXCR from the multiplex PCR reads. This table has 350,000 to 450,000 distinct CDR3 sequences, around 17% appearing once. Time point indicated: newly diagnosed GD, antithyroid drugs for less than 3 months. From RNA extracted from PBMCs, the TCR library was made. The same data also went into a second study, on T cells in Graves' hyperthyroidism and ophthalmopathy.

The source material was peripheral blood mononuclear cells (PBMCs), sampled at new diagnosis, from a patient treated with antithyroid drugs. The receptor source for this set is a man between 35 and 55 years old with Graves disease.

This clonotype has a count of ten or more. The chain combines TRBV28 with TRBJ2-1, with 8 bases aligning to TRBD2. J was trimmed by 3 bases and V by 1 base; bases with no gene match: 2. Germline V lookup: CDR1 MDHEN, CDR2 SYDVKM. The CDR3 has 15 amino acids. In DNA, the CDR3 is TGTGCCAGCAGTTTATCTGCGGGGGGCTACAATGAGCAGTTCTTC. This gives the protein CASSLSAGGYNEQFF.

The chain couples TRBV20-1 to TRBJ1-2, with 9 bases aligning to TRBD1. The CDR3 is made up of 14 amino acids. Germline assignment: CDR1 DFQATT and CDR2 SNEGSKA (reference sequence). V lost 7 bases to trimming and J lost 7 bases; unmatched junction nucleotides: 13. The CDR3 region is CSGTGGGTMVGYTF. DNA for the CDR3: TGCAGTGGTACAGGGGGCGGAACTATGGTTGGCTACACCTTC.

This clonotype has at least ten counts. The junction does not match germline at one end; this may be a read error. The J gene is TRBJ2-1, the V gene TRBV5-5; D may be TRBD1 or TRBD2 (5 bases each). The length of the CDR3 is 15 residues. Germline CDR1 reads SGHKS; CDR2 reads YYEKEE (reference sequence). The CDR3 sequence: CASSSPGRDGNEQFF. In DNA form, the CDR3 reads TGCGCCAGCAGCTCCCCGGGCAGGGACGGCAATGAGCAGTTCTTC.

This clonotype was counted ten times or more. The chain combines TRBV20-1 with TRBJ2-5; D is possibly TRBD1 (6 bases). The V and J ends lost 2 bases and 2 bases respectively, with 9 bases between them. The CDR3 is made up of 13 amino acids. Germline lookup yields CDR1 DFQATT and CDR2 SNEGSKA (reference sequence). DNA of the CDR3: TGCAGTGCTAGACAGGGGAATCAAGAGACCCAGTACTTC. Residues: CSARQGNQETQYF.

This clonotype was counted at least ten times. CDR3 sequence reads: CASSDTMNTEAFF. CDR3 coding DNA: TGTGCCAGCTCGGACACGATGAACACTGAAGCTTTCTTT. This chain uses TRBV19 with TRBJ1-1; D possibly corresponds to TRBD1 (5 bases). V lost 9 bases, J lost 0 bases, and 11 bases lay in between. The CDR3 is 13 residues long. Germline V gene lookup returns CDR1 LNHDA and CDR2 SQIVND (reference sequence).

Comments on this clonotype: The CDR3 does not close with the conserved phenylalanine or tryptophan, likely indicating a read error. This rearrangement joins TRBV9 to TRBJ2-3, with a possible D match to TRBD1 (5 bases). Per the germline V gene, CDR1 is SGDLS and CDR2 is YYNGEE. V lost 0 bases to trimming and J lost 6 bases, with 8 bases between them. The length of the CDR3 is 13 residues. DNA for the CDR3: TGTGCCAGCAGCGTAGGCAGGGTGGATACGCAGTATTTG. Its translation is CASSVGRVDTQYL.

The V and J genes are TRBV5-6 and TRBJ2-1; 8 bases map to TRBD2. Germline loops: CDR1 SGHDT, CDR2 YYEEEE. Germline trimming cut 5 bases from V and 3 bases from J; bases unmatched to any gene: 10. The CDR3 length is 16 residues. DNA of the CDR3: TGTGCCAGCAGATATTATCGGACTAGCTTCTACAATGAGCAGTTCTTC. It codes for CASRYYRTSFYNEQFF.

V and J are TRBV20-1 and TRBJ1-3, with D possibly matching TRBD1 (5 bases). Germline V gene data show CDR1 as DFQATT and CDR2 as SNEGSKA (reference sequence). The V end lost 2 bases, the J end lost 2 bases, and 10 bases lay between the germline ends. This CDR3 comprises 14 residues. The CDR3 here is CSARNRMAGNTIYF. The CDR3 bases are TGCAGTGCTAGAAACAGGATGGCTGGAAACACCATATATTTT.

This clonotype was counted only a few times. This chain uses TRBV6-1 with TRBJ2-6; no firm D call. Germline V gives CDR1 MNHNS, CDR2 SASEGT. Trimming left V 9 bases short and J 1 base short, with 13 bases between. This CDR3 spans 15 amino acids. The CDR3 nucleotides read TGTGCCAGTACCCCTGACCTATCTGGGGCCAACGTCCTGACTTTC. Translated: CASTPDLSGANVLTF.

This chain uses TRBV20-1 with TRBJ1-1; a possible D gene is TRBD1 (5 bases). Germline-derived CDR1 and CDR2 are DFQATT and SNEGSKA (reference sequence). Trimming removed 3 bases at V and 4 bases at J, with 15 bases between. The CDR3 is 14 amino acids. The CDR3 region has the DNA TGCAGTGCTAGGGGAGGGGCGAGCGTCACTGAAGCTTTCTTT. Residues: CSARGGASVTEAFF.

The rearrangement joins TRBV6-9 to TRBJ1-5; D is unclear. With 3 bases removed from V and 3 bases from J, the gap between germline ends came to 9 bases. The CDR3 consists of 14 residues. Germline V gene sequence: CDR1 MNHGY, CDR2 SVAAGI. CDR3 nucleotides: TGTGCCAGCAGTTACTCCTCGGCCAATCAGCCCCAGCATTTT. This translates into CASSYSSANQPQHF.

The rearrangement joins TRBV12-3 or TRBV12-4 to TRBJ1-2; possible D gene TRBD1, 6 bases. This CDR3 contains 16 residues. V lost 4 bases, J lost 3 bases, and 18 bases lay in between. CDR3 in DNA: TGTGCCAGCAGTTCCCTTGACAGGAATCGAGACTATGGCTACACCTTC. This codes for CASSSLDRNRDYGYTF.

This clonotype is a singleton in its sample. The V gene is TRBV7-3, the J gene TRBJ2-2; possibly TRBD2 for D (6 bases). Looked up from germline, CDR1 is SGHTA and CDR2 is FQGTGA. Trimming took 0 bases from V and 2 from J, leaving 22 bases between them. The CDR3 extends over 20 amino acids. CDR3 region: CASSLTWKPDGTVNTGELFF. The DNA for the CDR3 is TGTGCCAGCAGCTTAACGTGGAAGCCAGACGGGACTGTAAACACCGGGGAGCTGTTTTTT. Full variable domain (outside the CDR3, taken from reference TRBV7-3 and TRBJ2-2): GAGVSQTPSNKVTEKGKYVELRCDPISGHTALYWYRQSLGQGPEFLIYFQGTGAADDSGLPNDRFFAVRPEGSVSTLKIQRTERGDSAVYLCASSLTWKPDGTVNTGELFFGEGSRLTVL.

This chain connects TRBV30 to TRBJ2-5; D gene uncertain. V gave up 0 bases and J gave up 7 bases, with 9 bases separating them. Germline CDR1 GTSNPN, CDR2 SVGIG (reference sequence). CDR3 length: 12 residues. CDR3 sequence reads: CAWSVEFGTQYF. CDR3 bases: TGTGCCTGGAGTGTAGAGTTCGGGACCCAGTACTTC. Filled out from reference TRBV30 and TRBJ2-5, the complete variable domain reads SQTIHQWPATLVQPVGSPLSLECTVEGTSNPNLYWYRQAAGRGLQLLFYSVGIGQISSEVPQNLSASRPQDRQFILSSKKLLLSDSGFYLCAWSVEFGTQYFGPGTRLLVL.

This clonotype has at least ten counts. The CDR3: CSVPTSVGSYNEQFF. The DNA for the CDR3 is TGCAGCGTTCCAACTAGCGTTGGCTCCTACAATGAGCAGTTCTTC. The chain combines TRBV29-1 with TRBJ2-1; 7 bases fit TRBD2. Germline values: CDR1 SQVTM, CDR2 ANQGSEA. The CDR3 totals 15 residues. The V and J ends lost 5 bases and 0 bases, in that order; junction bases with no gene match: 7.

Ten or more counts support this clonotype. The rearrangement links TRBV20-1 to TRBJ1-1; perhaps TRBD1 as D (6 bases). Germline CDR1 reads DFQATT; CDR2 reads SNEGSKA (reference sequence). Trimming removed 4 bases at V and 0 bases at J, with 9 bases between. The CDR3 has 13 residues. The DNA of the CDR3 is TGCAGTGCTACCCAGGGGATGAACACTGAAGCTTTCTTT. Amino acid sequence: CSATQGMNTEAFF.

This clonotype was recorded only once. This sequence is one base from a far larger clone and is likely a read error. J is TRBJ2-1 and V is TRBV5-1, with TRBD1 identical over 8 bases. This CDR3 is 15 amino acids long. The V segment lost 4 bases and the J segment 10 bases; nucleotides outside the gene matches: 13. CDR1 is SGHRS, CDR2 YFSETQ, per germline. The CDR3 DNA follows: TGCGCCAGCAGCGCACAAGGACAGGGTGTCGACGAGCAGTTCTTC. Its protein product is CASSAQGQGVDEQFF.

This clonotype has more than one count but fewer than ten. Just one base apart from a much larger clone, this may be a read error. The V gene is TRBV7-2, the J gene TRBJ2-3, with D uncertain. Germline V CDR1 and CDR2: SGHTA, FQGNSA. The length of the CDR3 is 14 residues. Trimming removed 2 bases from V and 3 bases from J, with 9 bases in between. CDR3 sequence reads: CASSLRYHTDTQYF. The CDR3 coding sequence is TGTGCCAGCAGCTTAAGGTACCATACAGATACGCAGTATTTT. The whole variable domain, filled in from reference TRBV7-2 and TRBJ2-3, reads GAGVSQSPSNKVTEKGKDVELRCDPISGHTALYWYRQSLGQGLEFLIYFQGNSAPDKSGLPSDRFSAERTGGSVSTLTIQRTQQEDSAVYLCASSLRYHTDTQYFGPGTRLTVL.

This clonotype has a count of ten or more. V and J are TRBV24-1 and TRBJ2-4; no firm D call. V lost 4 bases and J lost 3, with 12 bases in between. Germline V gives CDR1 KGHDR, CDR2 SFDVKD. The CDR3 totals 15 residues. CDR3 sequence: CATSDAGVGKNIQYF. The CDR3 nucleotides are TGTGCCACCAGTGACGCCGGAGTAGGCAAAAACATTCAGTACTTC.

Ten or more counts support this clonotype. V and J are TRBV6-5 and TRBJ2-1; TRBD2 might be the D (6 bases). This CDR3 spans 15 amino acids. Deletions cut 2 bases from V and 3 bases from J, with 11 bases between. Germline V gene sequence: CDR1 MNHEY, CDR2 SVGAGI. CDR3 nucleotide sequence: TGTGCCAGCAGTTACGTGGGGGGAAGCTACAATGAGCAGTTCTTC. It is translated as CASSYVGGSYNEQFF.

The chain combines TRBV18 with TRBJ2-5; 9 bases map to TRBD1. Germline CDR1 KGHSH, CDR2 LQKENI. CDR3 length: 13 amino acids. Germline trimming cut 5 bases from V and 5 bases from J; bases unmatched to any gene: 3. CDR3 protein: CASSEGQGETQYF. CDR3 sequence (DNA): TGTGCCAGCTCAGAAGGACAGGGGGAGACCCAGTACTTC.

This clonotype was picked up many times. The CDR3 protein is CASSGQNGGTGELFF. Written as DNA, the CDR3 is TGTGCCAGCTCAGGACAGAACGGAGGGACCGGGGAGCTGTTTTTT. This sequence joins TRBV18 and TRBJ2-2; D possibly uses TRBD1 or TRBD2 (6 bases each). V dropped 5 bases and J dropped 5 bases, with 15 bases sitting between them. CDR1 is KGHSH and CDR2 is LQKENI in the germline V gene. The CDR3 length is 15 residues.

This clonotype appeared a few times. The CDR3 sequence: CASSLGQGRKTQYF. In DNA, the CDR3 is TGCGCCAGCAGCTTGGGGCAGGGTAGGAAGACCCAGTACTTC. The V and J genes are TRBV5-1 and TRBJ2-5, with TRBD1 as a possible D gene (5 bases). Trimming removed 0 bases at V and 6 bases at J, with 12 bases between. CDR3 length: 14 amino acids. Germline CDR1 SGHRS, CDR2 YFSETQ.

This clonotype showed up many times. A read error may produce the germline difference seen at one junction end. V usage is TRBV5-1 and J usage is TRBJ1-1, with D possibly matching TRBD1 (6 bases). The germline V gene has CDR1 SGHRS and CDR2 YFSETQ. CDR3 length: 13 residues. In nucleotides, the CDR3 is TGCGCCAGCAGGTTGGACAGCGGCACTGAAGCTTTCTTT. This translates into CASRLDSGTEAFF.

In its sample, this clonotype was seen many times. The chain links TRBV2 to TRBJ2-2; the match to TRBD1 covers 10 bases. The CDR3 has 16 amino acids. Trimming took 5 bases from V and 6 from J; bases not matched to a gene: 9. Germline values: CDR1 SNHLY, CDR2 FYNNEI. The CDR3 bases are TGTGCCAGCAGTAGACCGGGACAGGGGAGGGCCGGGGAGCTGTTTTTT. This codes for CASSRPGQGRAGELFF.